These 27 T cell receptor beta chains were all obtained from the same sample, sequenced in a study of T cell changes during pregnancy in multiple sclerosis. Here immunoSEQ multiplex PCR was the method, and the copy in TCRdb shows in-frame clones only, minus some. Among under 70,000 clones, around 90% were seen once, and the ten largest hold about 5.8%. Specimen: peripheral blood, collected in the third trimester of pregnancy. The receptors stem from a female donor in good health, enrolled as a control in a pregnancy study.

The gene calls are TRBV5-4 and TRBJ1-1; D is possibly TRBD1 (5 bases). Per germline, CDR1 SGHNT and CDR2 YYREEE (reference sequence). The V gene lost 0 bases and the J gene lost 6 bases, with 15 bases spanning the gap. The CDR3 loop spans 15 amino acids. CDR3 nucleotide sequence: TGTGCCAGCAGCTTGGAGGGGAGGGGAGGCGCTGAAGCTTTCTTT. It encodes CASSLEGRGGAEAFF.

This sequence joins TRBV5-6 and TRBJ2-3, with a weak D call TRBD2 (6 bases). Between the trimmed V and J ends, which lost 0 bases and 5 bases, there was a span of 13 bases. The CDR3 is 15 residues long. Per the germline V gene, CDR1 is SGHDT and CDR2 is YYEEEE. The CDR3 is CASSLGAGGGDTQYF. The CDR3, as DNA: TGTGCCAGCAGCTTGGGAGCGGGTGGAGGAGATACGCAGTATTTT.

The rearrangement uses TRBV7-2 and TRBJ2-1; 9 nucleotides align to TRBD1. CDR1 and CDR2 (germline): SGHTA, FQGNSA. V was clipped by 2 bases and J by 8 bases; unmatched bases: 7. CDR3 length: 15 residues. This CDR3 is CASSLRTGGMDEQFF. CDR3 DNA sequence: TGTGCCAGCAGCTTACGTACAGGGGGCATGGATGAGCAGTTCTTC. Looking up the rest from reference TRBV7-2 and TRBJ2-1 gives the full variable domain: GAGVSQSPSNKVTEKGKDVELRCDPISGHTALYWYRQSLGQGLEFLIYFQGNSAPDKSGLPSDRFSAERTGGSVSTLTIQRTQQEDSAVYLCASSLRTGGMDEQFFGPGTRLTVL.

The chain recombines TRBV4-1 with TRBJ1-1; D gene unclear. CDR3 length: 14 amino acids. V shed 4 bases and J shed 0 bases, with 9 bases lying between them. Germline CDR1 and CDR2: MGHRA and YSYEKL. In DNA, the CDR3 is TGCGCCAGCAGCCTACTCGAGGTGAACACTGAAGCTTTCTTT. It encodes CASSLLEVNTEAFF.

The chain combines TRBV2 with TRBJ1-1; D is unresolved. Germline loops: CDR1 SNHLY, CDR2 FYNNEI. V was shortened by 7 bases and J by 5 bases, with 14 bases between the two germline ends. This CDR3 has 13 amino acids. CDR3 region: CASTERLSTEAFF. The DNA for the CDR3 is TGTGCCAGCACCGAACGGTTGTCTACTGAAGCTTTCTTT. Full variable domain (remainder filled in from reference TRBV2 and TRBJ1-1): EPEVTQTPSHQVTQMGQEVILRCVPISNHLYFYWYRQILGQKVEFLVSFYNNEISEKSEIFDDQFSVERPDGSNFTLKIRSTKLEDSAMYFCASTERLSTEAFFGQGTRLTVV.

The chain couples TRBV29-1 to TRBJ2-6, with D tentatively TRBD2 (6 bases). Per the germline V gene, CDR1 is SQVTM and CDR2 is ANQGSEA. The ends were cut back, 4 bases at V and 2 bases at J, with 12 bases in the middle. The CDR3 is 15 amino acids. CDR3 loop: CSVGGTGAGANVLTF. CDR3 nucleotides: TGCAGCGTTGGGGGGACGGGAGCTGGGGCCAACGTCCTGACTTTC.

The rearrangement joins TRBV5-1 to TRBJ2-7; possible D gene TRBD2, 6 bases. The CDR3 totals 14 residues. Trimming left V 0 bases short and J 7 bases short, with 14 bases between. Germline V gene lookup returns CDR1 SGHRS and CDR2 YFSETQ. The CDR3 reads CASSLGLVTDEQYF. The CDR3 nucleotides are TGCGCCAGCAGCTTGGGACTAGTAACTGATGAGCAGTACTTC.

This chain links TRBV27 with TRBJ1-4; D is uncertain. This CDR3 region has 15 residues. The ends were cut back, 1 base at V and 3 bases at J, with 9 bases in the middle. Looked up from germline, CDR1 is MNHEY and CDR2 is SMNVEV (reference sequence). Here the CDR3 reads CASSLLGPPNEKLFF. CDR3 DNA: TGTGCCAGCAGTTTATTGGGCCCCCCTAATGAAAAACTGTTTTTT.

This CDR3 is CASSPLGLAGRQETQYF. The DNA for the CDR3 is TGTGCCAGCTCACCACTGGGACTAGCGGGGAGACAAGAGACCCAGTACTTC. V gene TRBV18 combines with J gene TRBJ2-5, with 13 bases that match TRBD2. This CDR3 spans 17 amino acids. The J segment lost 2 bases and the V segment lost 1 base, leaving 4 bases of the junction unmatched. In germline, CDR1 is KGHSH, CDR2 LQKENI.

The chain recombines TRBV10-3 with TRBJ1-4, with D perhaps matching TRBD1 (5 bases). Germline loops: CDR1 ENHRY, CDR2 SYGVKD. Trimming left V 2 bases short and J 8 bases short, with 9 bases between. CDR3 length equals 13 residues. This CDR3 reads CAISEGALEKLFF. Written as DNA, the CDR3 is TGTGCCATCAGTGAGGGGGCACTAGAAAAACTGTTTTTT.

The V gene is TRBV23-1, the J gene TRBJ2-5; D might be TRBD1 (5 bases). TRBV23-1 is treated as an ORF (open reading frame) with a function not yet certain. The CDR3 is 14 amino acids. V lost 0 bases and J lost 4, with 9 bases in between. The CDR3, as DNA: TGCGCCAGCAGTCAATCGAACAGGTCAGAGACCCAGTACTTC. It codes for CASSQSNRSETQYF.

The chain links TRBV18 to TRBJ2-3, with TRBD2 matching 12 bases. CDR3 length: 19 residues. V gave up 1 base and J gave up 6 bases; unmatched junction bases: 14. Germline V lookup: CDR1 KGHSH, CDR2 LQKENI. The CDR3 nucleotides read TGTGCCAGCTCACCACTTCCTCTAGCGGGAGGGACCCATGCGGATACGCAGTATTTT. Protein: CASSPLPLAGGTHADTQYF.

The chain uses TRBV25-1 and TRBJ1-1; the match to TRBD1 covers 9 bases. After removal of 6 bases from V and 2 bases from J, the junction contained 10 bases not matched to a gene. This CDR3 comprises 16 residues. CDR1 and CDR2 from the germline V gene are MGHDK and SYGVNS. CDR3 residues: CASSKGTGTVNTEAFF. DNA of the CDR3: TGTGCCAGCAGCAAAGGGACAGGGACCGTTAACACTGAAGCTTTCTTT.

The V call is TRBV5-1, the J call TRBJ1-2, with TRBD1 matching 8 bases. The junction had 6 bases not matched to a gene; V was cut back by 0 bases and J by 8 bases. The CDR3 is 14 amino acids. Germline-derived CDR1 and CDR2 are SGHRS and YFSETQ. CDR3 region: CASSLEFRGQGYTF. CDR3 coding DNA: TGCGCCAGCAGCTTGGAATTCAGGGGGCAGGGCTACACCTTC.

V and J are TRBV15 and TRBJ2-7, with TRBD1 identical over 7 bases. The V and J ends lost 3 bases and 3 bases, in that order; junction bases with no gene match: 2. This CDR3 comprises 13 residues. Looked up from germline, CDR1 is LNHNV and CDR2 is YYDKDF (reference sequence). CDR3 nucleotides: TGTGCCACCAGCAGGGGGACAGACTACGAGCAGTACTTC. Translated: CATSRGTDYEQYF.

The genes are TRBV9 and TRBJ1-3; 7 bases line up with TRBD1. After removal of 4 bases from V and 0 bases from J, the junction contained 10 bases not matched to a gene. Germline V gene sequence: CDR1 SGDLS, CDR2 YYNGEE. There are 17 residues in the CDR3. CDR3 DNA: TGTGCCAGCAGCCATCCCACGACAGGGCACTCTGGAAACACCATATATTTT. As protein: CASSHPTTGHSGNTIYF. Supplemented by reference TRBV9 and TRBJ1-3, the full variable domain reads DSGVTQTPKHLITATGQRVTLRCSPRSGDLSVYWYQQSLDQGLQFLIQYYNGEERAKGNILERFSAQQFPDLHSELNLSSLELGDSALYFCASSHPTTGHSGNTIYFGEGSWLTVV.

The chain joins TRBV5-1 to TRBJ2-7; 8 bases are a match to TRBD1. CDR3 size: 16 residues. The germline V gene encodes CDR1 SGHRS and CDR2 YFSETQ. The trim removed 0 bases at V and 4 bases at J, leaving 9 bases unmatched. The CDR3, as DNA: TGCGCCAGCAGCTTGGCGGCAGGGGGCAATTTATACGAGCAGTACTTC. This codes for CASSLAAGGNLYEQYF.

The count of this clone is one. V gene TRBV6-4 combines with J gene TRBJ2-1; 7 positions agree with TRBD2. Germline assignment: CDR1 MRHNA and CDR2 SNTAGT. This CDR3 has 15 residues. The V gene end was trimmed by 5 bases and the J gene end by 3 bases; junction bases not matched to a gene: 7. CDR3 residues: CASSSGSGVYNEQFF. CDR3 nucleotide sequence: TGTGCCAGCAGTTCGGGAAGCGGGGTCTACAATGAGCAGTTCTTC.

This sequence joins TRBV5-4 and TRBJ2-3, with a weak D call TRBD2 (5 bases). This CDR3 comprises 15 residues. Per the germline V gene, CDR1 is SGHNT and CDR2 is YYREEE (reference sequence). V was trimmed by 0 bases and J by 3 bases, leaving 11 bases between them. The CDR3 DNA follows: TGTGCCAGCAGCTTGGAACGGGGTCCTACAGATACGCAGTATTTT. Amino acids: CASSLERGPTDTQYF.

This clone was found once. This CDR3 is CASSYPGISSYNEQFF. The CDR3 DNA reads as TGTGCCAGCAGTTATCCGGGGATTAGCTCCTACAATGAGCAGTTCTTC. V gene TRBV6-6 combines with J gene TRBJ2-1; D may be TRBD2 (5 bases). Between the trimmed V and J ends, which lost 3 bases and 0 bases, there was a span of 12 bases. This CDR3 contains 16 residues. Germline loops: CDR1 MNHNY, CDR2 SVGAGI (reference sequence).

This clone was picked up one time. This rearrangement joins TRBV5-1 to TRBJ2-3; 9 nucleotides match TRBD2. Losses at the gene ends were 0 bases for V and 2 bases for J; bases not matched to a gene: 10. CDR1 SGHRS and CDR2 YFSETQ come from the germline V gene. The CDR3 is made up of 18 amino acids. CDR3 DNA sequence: TGCGCCAGCAGCTTGGAAGTCGCGGGGGGGAAATCCACAGATACGCAGTATTTT. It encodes CASSLEVAGGKSTDTQYF. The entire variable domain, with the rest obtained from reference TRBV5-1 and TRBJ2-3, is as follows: KAGVTQTPRYLIKTRGQQVTLSCSPISGHRSVSWYQQTPGQGLQFLFEYFSETQRNKGNFPGRFSGRQFSNSRSEMNVSTLELGDSALYLCASSLEVAGGKSTDTQYFGPGTRLTVL.

DNA of the CDR3: TGTGCCAGCAGCTTTTCCCGGACTGTCTCCTACAATGAGCAGTTCTTC. As protein: CASSFSRTVSYNEQFF. The chain links TRBV7-2 to TRBJ2-1; possible D gene TRBD2, 5 bases. Germline V gives CDR1 SGHTA, CDR2 FQGNSA. V was cut by 3 bases and J by 0 bases, with 12 bases left in between. CDR3 size: 16 residues.

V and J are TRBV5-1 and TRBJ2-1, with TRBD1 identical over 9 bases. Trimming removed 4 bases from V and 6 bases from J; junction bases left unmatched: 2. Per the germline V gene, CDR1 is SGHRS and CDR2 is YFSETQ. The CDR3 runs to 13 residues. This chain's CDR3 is CASSADRGNEQFF. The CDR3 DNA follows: TGCGCCAGCAGCGCGGACAGGGGCAATGAGCAGTTCTTC. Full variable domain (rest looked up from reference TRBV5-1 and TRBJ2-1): KAGVTQTPRYLIKTRGQQVTLSCSPISGHRSVSWYQQTPGQGLQFLFEYFSETQRNKGNFPGRFSGRQFSNSRSEMNVSTLELGDSALYLCASSADRGNEQFFGPGTRLTVL.

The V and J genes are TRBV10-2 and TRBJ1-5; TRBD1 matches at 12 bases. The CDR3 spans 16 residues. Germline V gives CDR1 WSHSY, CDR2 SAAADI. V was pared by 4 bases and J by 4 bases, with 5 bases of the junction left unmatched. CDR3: CASSAGQGALNQPQHF. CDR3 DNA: TGCGCCAGCAGTGCGGGACAGGGGGCACTTAATCAGCCCCAGCATTTT.

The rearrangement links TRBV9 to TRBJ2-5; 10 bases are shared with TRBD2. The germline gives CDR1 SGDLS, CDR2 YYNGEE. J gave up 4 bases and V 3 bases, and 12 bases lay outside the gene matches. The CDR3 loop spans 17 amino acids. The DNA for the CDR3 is TGTGCCAGCAGCGACCGTGCCGGGACTAGCGACCCAGAGACCCAGTACTTC. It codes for CASSDRAGTSDPETQYF.

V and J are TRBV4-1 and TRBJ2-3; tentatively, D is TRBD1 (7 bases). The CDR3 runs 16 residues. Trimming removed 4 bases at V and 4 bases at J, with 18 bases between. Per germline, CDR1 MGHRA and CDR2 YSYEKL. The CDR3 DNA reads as TGCGCCAGCAGCCGAAGTTCAGGGGGGAGCGCAGATACGCAGTATTTT. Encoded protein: CASSRSSGGSADTQYF.

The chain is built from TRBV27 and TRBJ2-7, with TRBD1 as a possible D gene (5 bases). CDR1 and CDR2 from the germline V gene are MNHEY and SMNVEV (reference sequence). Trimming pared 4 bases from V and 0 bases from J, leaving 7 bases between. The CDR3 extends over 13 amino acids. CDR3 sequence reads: CASSWGSSYEQYF. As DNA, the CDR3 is TGTGCCAGCAGTTGGGGCAGCTCCTACGAGCAGTACTTC.